The T cell receptor beta chain described here comes from a study of blood T cell repertoires in COVID-19. In the study overall: COVID-19 samples, acute and convalescent, were from the United States, Italy and Spain. The analysed material was cDNA or gDNA that came from T cells, B-cell-depleted T cells, or PBMCs.

CDR1 and CDR2 from the germline V gene are SGDLS and YYNGEE. There are 16 residues in the CDR3. V lost 4 bases to trimming and J lost 6 bases; unmatched junction nucleotides: 11. Per the original data handling: Cell counts per sample came from amplifying reference gene primers. TCRdb's table, derived via immunoSEQ multiplex PCR, lists solely in-frame clones and lacks some. The V and J calls and clone size come from that table; D and trimming were worked out from the DNA. The sample holds over 150,000 clones, approximately 77% seen once. This clonotype was obtained from a woman older than 75 with active or convalescent COVID-19. This chain uses TRBV9 with TRBJ1-5; 9 bases match TRBD1. The sample consisted of peripheral blood. In DNA, the CDR3 is TGTGCCAGCAGCCCCACGGACAGGGGTGAAGGTCAGCCCCAGCATTTT. Translated, it gives CASSPTDRGEGQPQHF.